The clone carrying this T cell receptor (beta chain) has only a few counts. This entry is derived from a study of shared clonotypes between healthy human individuals. Repertoires were generated with immunoSEQ multiplex PCR, while TCRdb's copy carries only in-frame clones and drops some. The sample lists about half a million clones; approximately 79% were seen once. The donors were adults (healthy and HIV-negative) with no recent acute infections or vaccinations. The length of the CDR3 is 14 residues. Germline values: CDR1 SGHAT, CDR2 FQNNGV. V lost 5 bases and J 1 base, leaving 11 bases between the germline ends.

This chain uses TRBV11-2 with TRBJ1-1; D is unclear. This receptor was obtained from a woman in her thirties or forties in good health. Some clones in this sample may be carry-over from other donors' samples. Sequencing was carried out using PBMCs. The CDR3 protein is CASSPTDWNTEAFF. CDR3 DNA sequence: TGTGCCAGCAGCCCAACGGACTGGAACACTGAAGCTTTCTTT.